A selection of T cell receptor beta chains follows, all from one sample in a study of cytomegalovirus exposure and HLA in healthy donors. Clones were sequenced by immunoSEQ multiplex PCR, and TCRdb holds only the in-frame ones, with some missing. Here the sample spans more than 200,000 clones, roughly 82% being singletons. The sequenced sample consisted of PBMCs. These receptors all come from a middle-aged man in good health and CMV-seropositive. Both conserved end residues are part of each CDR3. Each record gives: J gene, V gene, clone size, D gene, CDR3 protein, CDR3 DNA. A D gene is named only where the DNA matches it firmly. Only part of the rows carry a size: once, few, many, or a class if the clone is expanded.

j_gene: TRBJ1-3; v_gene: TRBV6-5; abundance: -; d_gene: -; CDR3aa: CASSWTVPGNTIYF; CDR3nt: TGTGCCAGCAGTTGGACAGTACCTGGAAACACCATATATTTT
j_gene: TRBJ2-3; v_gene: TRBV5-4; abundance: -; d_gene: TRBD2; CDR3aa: CASSWLAGSTDTQYF; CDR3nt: TGTGCCAGCAGCTGGCTAGCGGGATCGACAGATACGCAGTATTTT
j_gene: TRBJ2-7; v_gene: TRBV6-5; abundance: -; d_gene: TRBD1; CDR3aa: CASTRTGDVLYEQYF; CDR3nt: TGTGCCAGCACTAGAACAGGGGACGTTCTCTACGAGCAGTACTTC
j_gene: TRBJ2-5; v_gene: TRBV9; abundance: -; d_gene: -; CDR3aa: CASSVGGGPQETQYF; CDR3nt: TGTGCCAGCAGCGTAGGTGGAGGCCCCCAAGAGACCCAGTACTTC
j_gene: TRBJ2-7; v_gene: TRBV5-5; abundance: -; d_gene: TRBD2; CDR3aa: CASSETSGSYEQYF; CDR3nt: TGTGCCAGCAGCGAAACTAGCGGATCCTACGAGCAGTACTTC
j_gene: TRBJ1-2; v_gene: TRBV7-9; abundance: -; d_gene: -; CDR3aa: CASSLGQATYGYTF; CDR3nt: TGTGCCAGCAGCTTAGGACAGGCGACTTATGGCTACACCTTC
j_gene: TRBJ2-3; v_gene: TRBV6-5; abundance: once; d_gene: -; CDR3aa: CASRASGTDTQYF; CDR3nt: TGTGCCAGCAGGGCTAGCGGCACAGATACGCAGTATTTT
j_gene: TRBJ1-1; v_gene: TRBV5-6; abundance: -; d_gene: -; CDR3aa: CASSLEGQNTEAFF; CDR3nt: TGTGCCAGCAGCTTGGAGGGACAGAACACTGAAGCTTTCTTT
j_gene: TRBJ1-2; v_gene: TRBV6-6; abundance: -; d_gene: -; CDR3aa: CASRPPDRPGGGYTF; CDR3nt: TGTGCCAGCAGGCCCCCTGACAGGCCGGGGGGTGGCTACACCTTC
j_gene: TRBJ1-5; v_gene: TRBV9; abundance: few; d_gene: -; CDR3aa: CASSVIRQPQHF; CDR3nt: TGTGCCAGCAGCGTAATACGGCAGCCCCAGCATTTT
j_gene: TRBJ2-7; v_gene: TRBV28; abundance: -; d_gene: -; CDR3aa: CASSSSSNYEQYF; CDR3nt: TGTGCCAGCAGTTCCTCGAGTAATTACGAGCAGTACTTC
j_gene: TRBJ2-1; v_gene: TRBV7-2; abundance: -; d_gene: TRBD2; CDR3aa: CASSPYSGSYNEQFF; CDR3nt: TGTGCCAGCAGCCCATATAGCGGGTCTTACAATGAGCAGTTCTTC